The 19 T cell receptor beta chains listed next were all sequenced from one sample in a study of blood T cell repertoires in COVID-19. This table comes from immunoSEQ multiplex PCR, and its TCRdb copy is limited to in-frame clones, with some not included. Among nearly 200,000 clones listed, almost 85% were seen once. The specimen was peripheral blood. The source is a human donor with acute or convalescent COVID-19. The donor label of this sample is uncertain.

The chain uses TRBV14 and TRBJ2-1; D call uncertain. Germline V gene lookup returns CDR1 SGHDN and CDR2 FVKESK. This CDR3 is 15 amino acids long. Trimming took off 1 base at V and 1 base at J, with 8 bases between the two ends. The CDR3 DNA reads as TGTGCCAGCAGCCAAGTCCTTCCTTCCTACAATGAGCAGTTCTTC. Its protein product is CASSQVLPSYNEQFF.

The V call is TRBV10-3, the J call TRBJ2-7, with 7 bases identical to TRBD2. Germline assignment: CDR1 ENHRY and CDR2 SYGVKD. The CDR3 covers 15 residues. The V and J ends lost 4 bases and 3 bases, in that order; junction bases with no gene match: 9. CDR3 sequence: CAISGGGTVVYEQYF. CDR3 DNA sequence: TGTGCCATCAGTGGGGGGGGGACGGTGGTCTACGAGCAGTACTTC.

The chain carries TRBV5-1 and TRBJ2-1; TRBD1 matches at 7 bases. With V trimmed by 6 bases and J by 3 bases, 9 bases remained unmatched. Looked up from germline, CDR1 is SGHRS and CDR2 is YFSETQ. This CDR3 spans 15 amino acids. The CDR3 DNA reads TGCGCCAGCACCCGACAGGGAATAGGCTACAATGAGCAGTTCTTC. It translates to CASTRQGIGYNEQFF.

The V call is TRBV18, the J call TRBJ2-3; D is possibly TRBD2 (6 bases). The V and J ends lost 3 bases and 9 bases respectively, with 13 bases between them. Germline V gene lookup returns CDR1 KGHSH and CDR2 LQKENI. The CDR3 contains 13 residues. As DNA, the CDR3 is TGTGCCAGCTCACCCGGGGAGGAGCGGACGCAGTATTTT. The encoded protein is CASSPGEERTQYF. The variable domain in full, with the rest retrieved from reference TRBV18 and TRBJ2-3, is NAGVMQNPRHLVRRRGQEARLRCSPMKGHSHVYWYRQLPEEGLKFMVYLQKENIIDESGMPKERFSAEFPKEGPSILRIQQVVRGDSAAYFCASSPGEERTQYFGPGTRLTVL.

V gene TRBV5-1 combines with J gene TRBJ2-6; weak D call: TRBD1 (5 bases). V shed 0 bases and J shed 1 base, with 5 bases lying between them. Germline V gene lookup returns CDR1 SGHRS and CDR2 YFSETQ. This CDR3 has 15 residues. The chain's CDR3 is CASSLGQSGANVLTF. The CDR3 DNA follows: TGCGCCAGCAGCTTGGGACAGTCTGGGGCCAACGTCCTGACTTTC.

The chain combines TRBV29-1 with TRBJ2-7; 11 nucleotides align to TRBD2. Losses at the gene ends were 7 bases for V and 4 bases for J; bases not matched to a gene: 12. This CDR3 contains 15 residues. Germline lookup yields CDR1 SQVTM and CDR2 ANQGSEA. CDR3 in DNA: TGCAGCGCCCAGAAGACTAGCGGGAATTCGTACGAGCAGTACTTC. This translates into CSAQKTSGNSYEQYF.

The gene calls are TRBV7-9 and TRBJ1-1; possibly TRBD1 for D (6 bases). The CDR3 runs to 14 residues. The germline CDR1 and CDR2 sequences are SEHNR and FQNEAQ (reference sequence). The V gene lost 5 bases and the J gene lost 3 bases, with 13 bases spanning the gap. CDR3 in DNA: TGTGCCAGCAGCATATCTCCAGGGGACACTGAAGCTTTCTTT. This gives the protein CASSISPGDTEAFF.

The chain recombines TRBV27 with TRBJ1-6; D might be TRBD1 (6 bases). Looked up from germline, CDR1 is MNHEY and CDR2 is SMNVEV (reference sequence). CDR3 length: 17 residues. Trimming shortened V by 4 bases and J by 5 bases, and 18 bases separated the two germline ends. The CDR3 is CASSSKGHSLDNSPLHF. CDR3 nucleotides: TGTGCCAGCAGTTCGAAGGGACACTCACTAGATAATTCACCCCTCCACTTT.

A remark on this clone: Relative to the germline gene, one junction end is altered; a read error may explain this. The rearrangement joins TRBV2 to TRBJ1-2; unclear D gene. Germline CDR1 reads SNHLY; CDR2 reads FYNNEI. This CDR3 spans 10 amino acids. The CDR3 DNA reads TGTGCCAGCAGTGAGGGCCCTGTGGTATTC. It translates to CASSEGPVVF.

The chain is built from TRBV14 and TRBJ2-5; D is unresolved. The V and J ends lost 1 base and 2 bases respectively, with 5 bases between them. Germline CDR1 is SGHDN and CDR2 is FVKESK. This CDR3 is built from 13 residues. The CDR3: CASSQVRQETQYF. CDR3 DNA sequence: TGTGCCAGCAGCCAAGTCAGACAAGAGACCCAGTACTTC.

The V and J genes are TRBV7-9 and TRBJ2-1, with 7 bases identical to TRBD2. This CDR3 region has 15 residues. V was clipped by 6 bases and J by 4 bases; unmatched bases: 9. Germline V gene sequence: CDR1 SEHNR, CDR2 FQNEAQ (reference sequence). CDR3 in DNA: TGTGCCAGCAGTATACGTAACGGGGGGTACAATGAGCAGTTCTTC. Encoded protein: CASSIRNGGYNEQFF.

The V call is TRBV7-2, the J call TRBJ2-1, with 7 bases lining up with TRBD1. There are 15 residues in the CDR3. The J segment lost 6 bases and the V segment lost 4 bases, leaving 9 bases of the junction unmatched. The germline gives CDR1 SGHTA, CDR2 FQGNSA. The CDR3 here is CASSSSLPGGNEQFF. The DNA of the CDR3 is TGTGCCAGCAGCTCCTCCCTTCCAGGGGGCAATGAGCAGTTCTTC.

This clone was detected once. V usage is TRBV5-1 and J usage is TRBJ2-7, with 12 bases identical to TRBD1. The germline CDR1 and CDR2 sequences are SGHRS and YFSETQ. This CDR3 has 15 residues. Trimming removed 3 bases from V and 2 bases from J; junction bases left unmatched: 3. CDR3 in amino acids: CASSSGTGGTYEQYF. The CDR3 bases are TGCGCCAGCAGCTCCGGGACAGGGGGCACCTACGAGCAGTACTTC.

This chain joins TRBV5-8 and TRBJ2-3; 9 positions agree with TRBD1. The length of the CDR3 is 16 residues. The V gene end was trimmed by 3 bases and the J gene end by 0 bases; junction bases not matched to a gene: 5. CDR1 SGHTS and CDR2 YDEGEE come from the germline V gene. The CDR3 nucleotides are TGTGCCAGCAGCTGGGGGACAGGGACTAGCACAGATACGCAGTATTTT. This sequence encodes CASSWGTGTSTDTQYF.

This chain uses TRBV6-1 with TRBJ2-1, with a possible D match to TRBD1 (6 bases). CDR1 is MNHNS and CDR2 is SASEGT in the germline V gene. The CDR3 length is 17 residues. The V end was cut by 4 bases, the J end by 6 bases, with 22 bases between. The CDR3 protein is CASSGDRTGRFSNEQFF. CDR3 sequence (DNA): TGTGCCAGCAGTGGTGACAGGACCGGTCGCTTTTCCAATGAGCAGTTCTTC.

The chain carries TRBV4-2 and TRBJ2-3; TRBD2 agrees at 14 bases. The V and J ends lost 2 bases and 2 bases, in that order; junction bases with no gene match: 9. Germline CDR1 and CDR2: LGHNA and YNFKEQ. CDR3 size: 19 residues. The CDR3 region is CASSQLGTSGRVATDTQYF. CDR3 sequence (DNA): TGTGCCAGCAGCCAACTCGGGACTAGCGGGAGAGTGGCCACAGATACGCAGTATTTT.

The CDR3 protein is CASSYPGQPQHF. The CDR3 coding sequence is TGTGCCAGCAGTTACCCGGGGCAGCCCCAGCATTTT. The chain employs TRBV2 and TRBJ1-5; no firm D call. The CDR3 consists of 12 residues. The V end lost 5 bases, the J end lost 7 bases, and 9 bases lay between the germline ends. The V gene's germline CDR1 is SNHLY and CDR2 FYNNEI. The entire variable domain, with the rest obtained from reference TRBV2 and TRBJ1-5, is as follows: EPEVTQTPSHQVTQMGQEVILRCVPISNHLYFYWYRQILGQKVEFLVSFYNNEISEKSEIFDDQFSVERPDGSNFTLKIRSTKLEDSAMYFCASSYPGQPQHFGDGTRLSIL.

The chain employs TRBV6-5 and TRBJ1-5; no clear D gene. V gave up 7 bases and J gave up 3 bases, with 13 bases separating them. This CDR3 region has 14 residues. The germline V gene encodes CDR1 MNHEY and CDR2 SVGAGI. CDR3 protein: CASTPDTYNQPQHF. CDR3 nucleotide sequence: TGTGCCAGCACCCCTGACACCTACAATCAGCCCCAGCATTTT.

This clone was detected only once. The rearrangement joins TRBV25-1 to TRBJ2-1, with 9 nucleotides matching TRBD2. The CDR3 runs 15 residues. Germline CDR1 reads MGHDK; CDR2 reads SYGVNS. The V gene end was trimmed by 10 bases and the J gene end by 3 bases; junction bases not matched to a gene: 10. The CDR3 sequence is CATLKAGGDYNEQFF. The CDR3 DNA reads TGTGCCACCTTAAAAGCGGGAGGTGACTACAATGAGCAGTTCTTC.